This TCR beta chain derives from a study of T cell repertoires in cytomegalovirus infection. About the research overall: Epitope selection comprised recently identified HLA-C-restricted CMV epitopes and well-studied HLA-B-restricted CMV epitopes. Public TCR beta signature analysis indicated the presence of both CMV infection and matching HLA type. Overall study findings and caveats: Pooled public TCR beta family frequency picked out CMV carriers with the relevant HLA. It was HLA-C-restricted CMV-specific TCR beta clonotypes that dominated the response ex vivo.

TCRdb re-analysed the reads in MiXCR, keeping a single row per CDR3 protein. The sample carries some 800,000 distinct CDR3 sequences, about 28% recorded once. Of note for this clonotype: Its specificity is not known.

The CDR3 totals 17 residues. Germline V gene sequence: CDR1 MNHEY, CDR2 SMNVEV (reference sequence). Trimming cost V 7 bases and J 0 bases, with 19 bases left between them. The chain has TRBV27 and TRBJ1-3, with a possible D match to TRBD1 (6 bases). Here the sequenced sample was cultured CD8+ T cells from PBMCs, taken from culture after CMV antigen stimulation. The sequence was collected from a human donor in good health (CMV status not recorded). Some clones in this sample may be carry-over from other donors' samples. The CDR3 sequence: CASTSPGGSRSGNTIYF. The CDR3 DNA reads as TGTGCCAGCACTTCCCCGGGGGGCAGCCGCTCTGGAAACACCATATATTTT.